The entry below describes one T cell receptor (beta chain). Only in-frame clones appear in the TCRdb table, and some are missing; sequencing was by immunoSEQ multiplex PCR. The sample yields roughly 450,000 clones, 80% to 95% seen once. Trimming at V came to 3 bases and at J to 7 bases, leaving 10 bases not matched to a gene. Per the germline V gene, CDR1 is KGHDR and CDR2 is SFDVKD. The CDR3 extends over 15 amino acids. The sample belongs to a study of blood T cell repertoires in COVID-19. The sample consisted of PBMCs or T cells enriched from blood (not recorded which). The chain combines TRBV24-1 with TRBJ1-1; 7 positions agree with TRBD1. The source is a man in his late teens or twenties who had recovered from COVID-19. The CDR3 protein is CATSDTRTGGREAFF. For the CDR3, the DNA is TGTGCCACCAGTGATACACGGACAGGCGGACGTGAAGCTTTCTTT.